The 21 T cell receptor beta chains in this list originate from one sample, sequenced in a study of cytomegalovirus exposure and HLA in healthy donors. PCR employed 60 Vbeta and 13 Jbeta primers. The method was immunoSEQ multiplex PCR; TCRdb's version includes in-frame clones alone and lacks a portion of them. Among 150,000 to 200,000 clones, about four fifths were seen once, and the ten largest hold almost 7%. Sequenced: PBMCs. These receptor sequences come from a man aged 25 to 40 in good health and CMV-seropositive.

This chain uses TRBV27 with TRBJ1-2, with 7 nucleotides matching TRBD1. V shed 5 bases and J 0 bases; nucleotides not matched to a gene: 9. The length of the CDR3 is 16 residues. CDR1 is MNHEY, CDR2 SMNVEV, per germline (reference sequence). CDR3 nucleotide sequence: TGTGCCAGCAGTCCCCACCCGACAGGGCCTAACTATGGCTACACCTTC. This sequence encodes CASSPHPTGPNYGYTF.

The V gene is TRBV9, the J gene TRBJ2-3; 7 positions agree with TRBD1. This CDR3 has 15 amino acids. Per the germline V gene, CDR1 is SGDLS and CDR2 is YYNGEE. Trimming removed 0 bases from V and 4 bases from J; junction bases left unmatched: 5. The DNA for the CDR3 is TGTGCCAGCAGCGTAGGGGCAGGGGGTGCAGATACGCAGTATTTT. As protein: CASSVGAGGADTQYF.

This chain uses TRBV7-9 with TRBJ2-3, with 7 bases identical to TRBD2. This CDR3 region has 18 residues. Unmatched junction bases numbered 10, after V lost 1 base and J lost 0 bases. CDR1 SEHNR and CDR2 FQNEAQ come from the germline V gene (reference sequence). The CDR3 loop reads CASSLGAPQRGSTDTQYF. Written as DNA, the CDR3 is TGTGCCAGCAGCTTAGGTGCCCCCCAGCGGGGCAGCACAGATACGCAGTATTTT.

CDR3 DNA sequence: TGTGCCAGCTCATTCGGACAGGAGAACACTGAAGCTTTCTTT. Its protein is CASSFGQENTEAFF. The chain recombines TRBV18 with TRBJ1-1, with 7 positions matching TRBD1. This CDR3 region has 14 residues. J lost 1 base, V lost 5 bases, and 4 bases had no gene match. CDR1 is KGHSH, CDR2 LQKENI, per germline.

The chain has TRBV5-1 and TRBJ1-3; D might be TRBD1 (5 bases). Germline assignment: CDR1 SGHRS and CDR2 YFSETQ. Trimming removed 2 bases at V and 0 bases at J, with 9 bases between. This CDR3 region has 15 residues. As DNA, the CDR3 is TGCGCCAGCAGCTTCACAGGACGCTCTGGAAACACCATATATTTT. It is translated as CASSFTGRSGNTIYF. Full variable domain (missing parts from reference TRBV5-1 and TRBJ1-3): KAGVTQTPRYLIKTRGQQVTLSCSPISGHRSVSWYQQTPGQGLQFLFEYFSETQRNKGNFPGRFSGRQFSNSRSEMNVSTLELGDSALYLCASSFTGRSGNTIYFGEGSWLTVV.

CDR3 loop: CASSFPGRLAGALLDTQYF. CDR3 DNA: TGTGCCAGCAGCTTCCCCGGGAGGCTAGCGGGGGCCCTTTTAGATACGCAGTATTTT. J is TRBJ2-3 and V is TRBV11-2, with TRBD2 matching 10 bases. Trimming took 3 bases from V and 5 from J; bases not matched to a gene: 17. The CDR3 is 19 residues long. The germline CDR1 and CDR2 sequences are SGHAT and FQNNGV.

The chain uses TRBV27 and TRBJ2-7; the D gene is possibly TRBD2 (5 bases). CDR3 size: 13 residues. V was cut by 5 bases and J by 4 bases, with 12 bases left in between. Germline CDR1 and CDR2: MNHEY and SMNVEV (reference sequence). The CDR3 bases are TGTGCCAGCAGTCCCGGGGTTCAATACGAGCAGTACTTC. It is translated as CASSPGVQYEQYF.

This clone was detected once. This chain joins TRBV5-4 and TRBJ1-2; no clear D gene. CDR1 and CDR2 (germline): SGHNT, YYREEE (reference sequence). This CDR3 spans 13 amino acids. The V end was cut by 0 bases, the J end by 8 bases, with 11 bases between. CDR3 sequence (DNA): TGTGCCAGCAGCTTGGCGCGGGGTGACGGCTACACCTTC. Encoded protein: CASSLARGDGYTF.

V is TRBV27 and J is TRBJ1-5, with D maybe TRBD1 (5 bases). There are 14 residues in the CDR3. Germline lookup yields CDR1 MNHEY and CDR2 SMNVEV (reference sequence). V was cut by 5 bases and J by 7 bases, with 15 bases left in between. The DNA of the CDR3 is TGTGCCAGCAGTCCGTATTCGGGGGGACAGCCCCAGCATTTT. It codes for CASSPYSGGQPQHF.

This clone occurred a few times. The chain employs TRBV6-1 and TRBJ1-2; 7 bases align to TRBD1. V lost 2 bases to trimming and J lost 4 bases; unmatched junction nucleotides: 10. The CDR3 is made up of 16 amino acids. Germline CDR1 reads MNHNS; CDR2 reads SASEGT. The CDR3 DNA reads TGTGCCAGCAGTGAAAGAGCAGACAGGGCTCCCTATGGCTACACCTTC. It encodes CASSERADRAPYGYTF.

The rearrangement joins TRBV6-6 to TRBJ1-2; TRBD1 aligns across 7 bases. The ends lost 6 bases at V and 4 bases at J; junction bases unmatched: 11. The CDR3 runs 15 residues. In germline, CDR1 is MNHNY, CDR2 SVGAGI (reference sequence). CDR3 residues: CASSSTGTPIYGYTF. For the CDR3, the DNA is TGTGCCAGCAGCTCGACAGGGACTCCGATCTATGGCTACACCTTC.

For this clone: The same CDR3 arises from other DNA sequences in this sample as well. This chain joins TRBV5-1 and TRBJ1-4, with D perhaps TRBD1 (6 bases). Trimming shortened V by 1 base and J by 4 bases, and 14 bases separated the two germline ends. CDR1 is SGHRS and CDR2 is YFSETQ in the germline V gene. This CDR3 spans 16 amino acids. CDR3 sequence: CASSLTGGQGNEKLFF. For the CDR3, the DNA is TGCGCCAGCAGCTTGACGGGGGGGCAGGGTAATGAAAAACTGTTTTTT.

The rearrangement uses TRBV4-1 and TRBJ2-3; 11 bases fit TRBD2. Germline lookup yields CDR1 MGHRA and CDR2 YSYEKL. After removal of 1 base from V and 1 base from J, the junction contained 7 bases not matched to a gene. This CDR3 is 18 amino acids long. The CDR3 reads CASSQGPSLAGGTDTQYF. In DNA, the CDR3 is TGCGCCAGCAGCCAAGGGCCTTCACTAGCGGGGGGCACAGATACGCAGTATTTT.

This sequence joins TRBV7-9 and TRBJ2-5, with a tentative D call TRBD2 (5 bases). The CDR3 extends over 15 amino acids. The germline CDR1 and CDR2 sequences are SEHNR and FQNEAQ (reference sequence). Trimming cost V 5 bases and J 4 bases, with 17 bases left between them. CDR3: CASSPVLSGSETQYF. In DNA form, the CDR3 reads TGTGCCAGCAGCCCAGTCTTATCGGGGTCAGAGACCCAGTACTTC.

The chain is built from TRBV4-1 and TRBJ2-7, with TRBD2 identical over 13 bases. With V trimmed by 0 bases and J by 2 bases, 1 base remained unmatched. The germline gives CDR1 MGHRA, CDR2 YSYEKL. The CDR3 is 16 amino acids. The CDR3 protein is CASSQETSGRTYEQYF. Here the CDR3 DNA reads TGCGCCAGCAGCCAAGAGACTAGCGGGAGGACCTACGAGCAGTACTTC.

This rearrangement joins TRBV7-2 to TRBJ1-1; D is unresolved. Germline values: CDR1 SGHTA, CDR2 FQGNSA. The V end was cut by 5 bases, the J end by 3 bases, with 10 bases between. The CDR3 is made up of 13 amino acids. Written as DNA, the CDR3 is TGTGCCAGCAGCGTCGGAGGGTACACTGAAGCTTTCTTT. Its translation: CASSVGGYTEAFF.

The V call is TRBV4-1, the J call TRBJ2-5; the match to TRBD2 covers 12 bases. The CDR3 totals 19 residues. The germline CDR1 and CDR2 sequences are MGHRA and YSYEKL. V shed 1 base and J 1 base; nucleotides not matched to a gene: 10. The CDR3 region has the DNA TGCGCCAGCAGCCAAGGGCAGGGACTAGCGGGCCCCTCCCAAGAGACCCAGTACTTC. This codes for CASSQGQGLAGPSQETQYF.

The chain employs TRBV4-3 and TRBJ2-3; 10 bases agree with TRBD2. Trimming at V came to 1 base and at J to 5 bases, leaving 9 bases not matched to a gene. The germline CDR1 and CDR2 sequences are LGHNA and YSLEER. The CDR3 has 17 residues. The CDR3 DNA sequence: TGCGCCAGCAGCCAAGGTCTAAGCGGGGGGGCGCAAGATACGCAGTATTTT. Protein: CASSQGLSGGAQDTQYF.

The chain links TRBV6-1 to TRBJ1-2; 7 positions agree with TRBD1. Germline trimming cut 2 bases from V and 4 bases from J; bases unmatched to any gene: 13. Per the germline V gene, CDR1 is MNHNS and CDR2 is SASEGT. The CDR3 extends over 17 amino acids. CDR3 amino acids: CASSEIKGQPIPYGYTF. For the CDR3, the DNA is TGTGCCAGCAGTGAAATAAAGGGACAGCCTATACCCTATGGCTACACCTTC.

The chain couples TRBV7-9 to TRBJ1-2; no clear D. The CDR3 runs to 17 residues. The V gene lost 4 bases and the J gene lost 3 bases, with 21 bases spanning the gap. Per the germline V gene, CDR1 is SEHNR and CDR2 is FQNEAQ (reference sequence). The CDR3: CASSSNTRGQEYYGYTF. The CDR3 bases are TGTGCCAGCAGCTCAAACACTCGCGGGCAGGAGTACTATGGCTACACCTTC.

CDR3 sequence: CASCRGSPREDTIYF. CDR3 DNA sequence: TGTGCCAGTTGCCGTGGATCCCCGAGAGAGGACACCATATATTTT. V is TRBV19 and J is TRBJ1-3; D is undetermined. Germline CDR1 reads LNHDA; CDR2 reads SQIVND (reference sequence). The V gene lost 8 bases and the J gene lost 8 bases, with 22 bases spanning the gap. This CDR3 region has 15 residues.